Only a few counts were recorded for the clone carrying this TCR beta chain. Its antigen is still unknown. It was with a sample-barcoded 5' primer and a J-beta primer mix that a second PCR of roughly 7 to 12 cycles was run. Via MiXCR, TCRdb re-called the 5' RACE reads, giving one row per CDR3 protein. The table records 1.8 million or so distinct CDR3 sequences, approximately 39% of them present only once. The CDR3 loop spans 16 amino acids. Germline V gives CDR1 DFQATT, CDR2 SNEGSKA (reference sequence). Trimming took 4 bases from V and 5 from J; bases not matched to a gene: 15. The sample comes from a study of blood T cells in healthy people across ages. The study, taken as a whole, reports: Considered underestimates were the diversity estimates obtained from one million T cells.

This TCR came from a human donor in good health. The specimen was blood. The chain employs TRBV20-1 and TRBJ1-1; 8 positions match TRBD1. This CDR3 is CSANPQGAVIQTEAFF. CDR3 sequence (DNA): TGCAGTGCTAACCCTCAGGGGGCTGTAATACAAACTGAAGCTTTCTTT.